A selection of T cell receptor beta chains follows, all from one sample in a study of T cell responses to AZD1222 COVID-19 vaccine. Libraries were prepared by immunoSEQ multiplex PCR; TCRdb keeps only in-frame clonotypes and omits some of them. The table records about 89,000 clones, roughly 90% of them present only once. The sequences come from peripheral blood, collected 28 days after the second AZD1222 dose. These receptor sequences come from an adult who received the AZD1222 COVID-19 vaccine. CDR3s include the opening cysteine and the closing phenylalanine or tryptophan. D genes are given only for firm matches. Some rows mark clone size as missing; the rest say once, few, many or name a class of expanded clone.

d_call: NA
j_call: TRBJ2-7
clone_size: once
v_call: TRBV11-2
cdr3_aa: CASSPATGVRVEQYF
cdr3_nt: TGTGCCAGCAGCCCTGCCACTGGGGTTCGGGTCGAGCAGTACTTC

d_call: NA
j_call: TRBJ2-1
clone_size: NA
v_call: TRBV5-5
cdr3_aa: CASSQTLNNEQFF
cdr3_nt: TGTGCCAGCAGCCAGACCCTCAACAATGAGCAGTTCTTC

d_call: NA
j_call: TRBJ1-6
clone_size: NA
v_call: TRBV28
cdr3_aa: CASSTTWASTPLHF
cdr3_nt: TGTGCCAGCAGTACTACTTGGGCTTCAACACCCCTCCACTTT

d_call: TRBD2
j_call: TRBJ2-3
clone_size: few
v_call: TRBV5-6
cdr3_aa: CASSPYGLAVDTQYF
cdr3_nt: TGTGCCAGCAGCCCTTATGGACTAGCGGTAGATACGCAGTATTTT

d_call: TRBD1
j_call: TRBJ1-2
clone_size: NA
v_call: TRBV4-3
cdr3_aa: CASSQGTGPNYGYTF
cdr3_nt: TGCGCCAGCAGCCAGGGGACAGGGCCTAACTATGGCTACACCTTC

d_call: NA
j_call: TRBJ1-2
clone_size: NA
v_call: TRBV5-6
cdr3_aa: CASSLPGQSANYGYTF
cdr3_nt: TGTGCCAGCAGCCTCCCGGGGCAGTCGGCTAACTATGGCTACACCTTC

d_call: TRBD2
j_call: TRBJ2-5
clone_size: once
v_call: TRBV9
cdr3_aa: CASSVSGRVQETQYF
cdr3_nt: TGTGCCAGCAGCGTCTCGGGGAGGGTCCAAGAGACCCAGTACTTC

d_call: TRBD1
j_call: TRBJ2-5
clone_size: NA
v_call: TRBV25-1
cdr3_aa: CASSPTGGRETQYF
cdr3_nt: TGTGCCAGCAGTCCCACAGGGGGCCGGGAGACCCAGTACTTC

d_call: NA
j_call: TRBJ1-3
clone_size: NA
v_call: TRBV19
cdr3_aa: CASMFRGAGNTIYF
cdr3_nt: TGTGCCAGTATGTTCAGAGGGGCTGGAAACACCATATATTTT

d_call: NA
j_call: TRBJ1-2
clone_size: once
v_call: TRBV10-2
cdr3_aa: CASTFLGANYGYTF
cdr3_nt: TGCGCCAGCACCTTTCTGGGGGCTAACTATGGCTACACCTTC

d_call: NA
j_call: TRBJ2-3
clone_size: NA
v_call: TRBV6-5
cdr3_aa: CASNRNNPSTDTQYF
cdr3_nt: TGTGCCAGCAACAGAAATAATCCTAGCACAGATACGCAGTATTTT

d_call: NA
j_call: TRBJ1-2
clone_size: NA
v_call: TRBV7-9
cdr3_aa: CASGINYGYTF
cdr3_nt: TGTGCCAGTGGGATTAACTATGGCTACACCTTC

d_call: NA
j_call: TRBJ2-3
clone_size: NA
v_call: TRBV3-1/TRBV3-2
cdr3_aa: CASSRSGSTDTQYF
cdr3_nt: TGTGCCAGCAGTCGTAGCGGTAGCACAGATACGCAGTATTTT

d_call: TRBD1
j_call: TRBJ1-1
clone_size: once
v_call: TRBV7-8
cdr3_aa: CASSEGAWDTEAFF
cdr3_nt: TGTGCCAGCAGCGAGGGGGCCTGGGACACTGAAGCTTTCTTT

d_call: TRBD1
j_call: TRBJ1-6
clone_size: NA
v_call: TRBV5-1
cdr3_aa: CASSRDRVNSPLHF
cdr3_nt: TGCGCCAGCAGTCGCGACAGGGTTAATTCACCCCTCCACTTT

d_call: NA
j_call: TRBJ2-5
clone_size: once
v_call: TRBV18
cdr3_aa: CASSPSLLVKDRAQETQYF
cdr3_nt: TGTGCCAGCTCACCGTCACTATTGGTAAAGGACAGAGCCCAAGAGACCCAGTACTTC

d_call: NA
j_call: TRBJ1-1
clone_size: NA
v_call: TRBV10-3
cdr3_aa: CAISGQGNTEAFF
cdr3_nt: TGTGCCATCAGTGGCCAGGGAAACACTGAAGCTTTCTTT

d_call: NA
j_call: TRBJ2-1
clone_size: few
v_call: TRBV6-4
cdr3_aa: CASSDSSGGANEQFF
cdr3_nt: TGTGCCAGCAGTGACTCGAGTGGAGGGGCTAATGAGCAGTTCTTC

d_call: TRBD1
j_call: TRBJ1-2
clone_size: NA
v_call: TRBV3-1/TRBV3-2
cdr3_aa: CASSQAGEGAIYGYTF
cdr3_nt: TGTGCCAGCAGCCAAGCCGGTGAGGGGGCCATCTATGGCTACACCTTC

d_call: TRBD1
j_call: TRBJ1-1
clone_size: once
v_call: TRBV6-5
cdr3_aa: CASWDRVGTEAFF
cdr3_nt: TGTGCCAGTTGGGACAGGGTAGGCACTGAAGCTTTCTTT

d_call: TRBD1
j_call: TRBJ1-5
clone_size: NA
v_call: TRBV11-1
cdr3_aa: CASSIDRGKPQHF
cdr3_nt: TGTGCCAGCAGTATCGACAGGGGTAAGCCCCAGCATTTT

d_call: TRBD1
j_call: TRBJ2-7
clone_size: NA
v_call: TRBV5-1
cdr3_aa: CASGADRAYEQYF
cdr3_nt: TGCGCCAGCGGGGCAGACAGGGCCTACGAGCAGTACTTC

d_call: NA
j_call: TRBJ1-5
clone_size: NA
v_call: TRBV25-1
cdr3_aa: CASSEDPYNQPQHF
cdr3_nt: TGTGCCAGCAGTGAAGATCCTTACAATCAGCCCCAGCATTTT

d_call: TRBD1
j_call: TRBJ1-2
clone_size: NA
v_call: TRBV5-1
cdr3_aa: CASSSKSGQGAVGYTF
cdr3_nt: TGCGCCAGCAGCTCCAAAAGCGGACAGGGGGCGGTTGGCTACACCTTC

d_call: NA
j_call: TRBJ1-2
clone_size: medium-sized
v_call: TRBV5-6
cdr3_aa: CASSLVEGLLGYTF
cdr3_nt: TGTGCCAGCAGCTTGGTTGAGGGACTGCTTGGCTACACCTTC

d_call: NA
j_call: TRBJ1-1
clone_size: few
v_call: TRBV13
cdr3_aa: CASSLTSSVGTEAFF
cdr3_nt: TGTGCCAGCAGCTTAACCTCTTCGGTGGGCACTGAAGCTTTCTTT

d_call: TRBD1
j_call: TRBJ1-3
clone_size: NA
v_call: TRBV3-1/TRBV3-2
cdr3_aa: CASRDGQVSGNTIYF
cdr3_nt: TGTGCCAGCAGGGACGGACAGGTCTCTGGAAACACCATATATTTT

d_call: NA
j_call: TRBJ1-2
clone_size: NA
v_call: TRBV28
cdr3_aa: CASKSRMSYGYTF
cdr3_nt: TGTGCCAGCAAGTCCAGAATGAGCTATGGCTACACCTTC

d_call: TRBD2
j_call: TRBJ2-4
clone_size: NA
v_call: TRBV18
cdr3_aa: CASSSGGSKNIQYF
cdr3_nt: TGTGCCAGCTCATCGGGAGGGAGCAAAAACATTCAGTACTTC

d_call: NA
j_call: TRBJ1-2
clone_size: NA
v_call: TRBV5-5
cdr3_aa: CASSYLQGDGYTF
cdr3_nt: TGTGCCAGCAGCTACCTTCAAGGGGATGGCTACACCTTC

d_call: TRBD1
j_call: TRBJ1-2
clone_size: NA
v_call: TRBV3-1/TRBV3-2
cdr3_aa: CASAPGTGGTRNPYGYTF
cdr3_nt: TGTGCCAGCGCTCCCGGGACAGGGGGCACGCGGAACCCCTATGGCTACACCTTC

d_call: NA
j_call: TRBJ2-1
clone_size: NA
v_call: TRBV27
cdr3_aa: CASSKMRGYNEQFF
cdr3_nt: TGTGCCAGCAGTAAAATGAGAGGCTACAATGAGCAGTTCTTC

d_call: NA
j_call: TRBJ2-5
clone_size: few
v_call: TRBV5-1
cdr3_aa: CASSLEETQYF
cdr3_nt: TGCGCCAGCAGCTTGGAAGAGACCCAGTACTTC

d_call: TRBD1
j_call: TRBJ2-3
clone_size: NA
v_call: TRBV2
cdr3_aa: CASTRGQGPSDTQYF
cdr3_nt: TGTGCCAGCACCCGCGGACAGGGGCCCTCAGATACGCAGTATTTT

d_call: TRBD1
j_call: TRBJ2-5
clone_size: NA
v_call: TRBV7-9
cdr3_aa: CASRDRGPGETQYF
cdr3_nt: TGTGCCAGCAGGGACAGGGGGCCGGGAGAGACCCAGTACTTC

d_call: NA
j_call: TRBJ1-2
clone_size: NA
v_call: TRBV5-4
cdr3_aa: CASRNRGGTVYGYTF
cdr3_nt: TGTGCCAGCAGAAATCGCGGGGGGACGGTCTATGGCTACACCTTC

d_call: NA
j_call: TRBJ2-1
clone_size: NA
v_call: TRBV19
cdr3_aa: CASSTAPGPEQFF
cdr3_nt: TGTGCCAGTAGTACAGCACCGGGGCCAGAGCAGTTCTTC

d_call: NA
j_call: TRBJ1-2
clone_size: once
v_call: TRBV11-3
cdr3_aa: CASSSTGSTGYTF
cdr3_nt: TGTGCCAGCAGCTCAACAGGGTCGACGGGCTACACCTTC

d_call: NA
j_call: TRBJ2-3
clone_size: NA
v_call: TRBV11-3
cdr3_aa: CASKEAGGPARTQYF
cdr3_nt: TGTGCCAGCAAAGAGGCCGGAGGCCCGGCTAGGACGCAGTATTTT

d_call: TRBD1
j_call: TRBJ1-1
clone_size: NA
v_call: TRBV7-9
cdr3_aa: CASRTGQGNTEAFF
cdr3_nt: TGTGCCAGCAGGACCGGACAGGGGAACACTGAAGCTTTCTTT

d_call: TRBD2
j_call: TRBJ2-5
clone_size: NA
v_call: TRBV4-2
cdr3_aa: CASSQDGAGGPGETQYF
cdr3_nt: TGTGCCAGCAGCCAAGACGGAGCGGGGGGGCCTGGAGAGACCCAGTACTTC

d_call: TRBD1
j_call: TRBJ2-7
clone_size: NA
v_call: TRBV28
cdr3_aa: CASSSETGSYEQYF
cdr3_nt: TGTGCCAGCAGTTCCGAGACAGGGTCCTACGAGCAGTACTTC

d_call: NA
j_call: TRBJ1-2
clone_size: NA
v_call: TRBV10-3
cdr3_aa: CAISDPDGKHYGYTF
cdr3_nt: TGTGCCATCAGTGACCCGGACGGAAAGCACTATGGCTACACCTTC

d_call: TRBD2
j_call: TRBJ2-3
clone_size: NA
v_call: TRBV5-1
cdr3_aa: CASSLGLAGGSTDTQYF
cdr3_nt: TGCGCCAGCAGCTTGGGACTAGCGGGGGGTAGCACAGATACGCAGTATTTT

d_call: NA
j_call: TRBJ1-2
clone_size: NA
v_call: TRBV3-1/TRBV3-2
cdr3_aa: CASSPASYGYTF
cdr3_nt: TGTGCCAGCAGCCCAGCCAGCTATGGCTACACCTTC

d_call: NA
j_call: TRBJ1-2
clone_size: NA
v_call: TRBV7-6
cdr3_aa: CASSYKLRAEGEGYTF
cdr3_nt: TGTGCCAGCAGCTACAAGCTTAGGGCGGAGGGGGAGGGCTACACCTTC

d_call: NA
j_call: TRBJ1-6
clone_size: NA
v_call: TRBV2
cdr3_aa: CASRAVPGSPLHF
cdr3_nt: TGTGCCAGCAGAGCCGTGCCCGGGTCACCCCTCCACTTT

d_call: NA
j_call: TRBJ1-6
clone_size: NA
v_call: TRBV28
cdr3_aa: CASSLGGGRNSYNSPLHF
cdr3_nt: TGTGCCAGCAGTTTAGGGGGCGGAAGAAACTCCTATAATTCACCCCTCCACTTT

d_call: NA
j_call: TRBJ2-5
clone_size: NA
v_call: TRBV3-1/TRBV3-2
cdr3_aa: CASSQGILGGTPETQYF
cdr3_nt: TGTGCCAGCAGCCAAGGGATATTAGGCGGGACACCGGAGACCCAGTACTTC

d_call: TRBD1
j_call: TRBJ1-4
clone_size: NA
v_call: TRBV27
cdr3_aa: CASGQGIDEKLFF
cdr3_nt: TGTGCCAGCGGACAGGGGATAGACGAAAAACTGTTTTTT

d_call: TRBD1
j_call: TRBJ2-3
clone_size: NA
v_call: TRBV11-2
cdr3_aa: CASSPRTGPGTQYF
cdr3_nt: TGTGCCAGCAGCCCCCGGACAGGGCCGGGTACGCAGTATTTT